The clone carrying this T cell receptor (beta chain) was observed a handful of times. The antigen is unknown. The sample comes from a study of shared clonotypes between healthy human individuals. Background on the study: Per donor, CD8 memory used one plate, CD8 naive used two, CD4 memory used three and CD4 naive used three. Regarding the study as a whole: Investigators collected only blood, and repertoires in tissues likely differ. Generally, naive subsets (rather than memory subsets) showed larger estimated richness.

The CDR3 length is 12 residues. The germline V gene encodes CDR1 SGHTA and CDR2 FQGNSA. Trimming pared 2 bases from V and 3 bases from J, leaving 4 bases between. Only in-frame clones appear in the TCRdb table, and some are missing; sequencing was by immunoSEQ multiplex PCR. The sample consists of more than 900,000 clones, about 84% of them appearing once. The chain joins TRBV7-2 to TRBJ2-5; D unclear. The clonotype originates from a man younger than 35 in good health. Some clones in this sample may be carry-over from other donors' samples. The sample was memory CD4+ T cells from PBMCs. Sample subset: CD45RA-negative fraction. CDR3 sequence reads: CASSLWEETQYF. CDR3 nucleotide sequence: TGTGCCAGCAGCTTATGGGAAGAGACCCAGTACTTC. Complete variable domain (other parts from reference TRBV7-2 and TRBJ2-5): GAGVSQSPSNKVTEKGKDVELRCDPISGHTALYWYRQSLGQGLEFLIYFQGNSAPDKSGLPSDRFSAERTGGSVSTLTIQRTQQEDSAVYLCASSLWEETQYFGPGTRLLVL.